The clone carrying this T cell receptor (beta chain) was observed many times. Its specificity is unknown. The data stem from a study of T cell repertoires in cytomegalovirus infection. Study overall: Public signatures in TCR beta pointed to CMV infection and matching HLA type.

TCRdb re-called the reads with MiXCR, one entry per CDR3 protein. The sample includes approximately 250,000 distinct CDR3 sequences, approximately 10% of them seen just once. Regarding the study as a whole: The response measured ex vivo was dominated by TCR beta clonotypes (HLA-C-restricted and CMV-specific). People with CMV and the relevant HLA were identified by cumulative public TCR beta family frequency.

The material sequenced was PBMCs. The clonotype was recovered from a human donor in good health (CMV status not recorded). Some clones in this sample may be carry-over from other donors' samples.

For the CDR3, the DNA is TGTGCCAGTAGTATCAACAGACTAGCGGGTGCCTACGAGCAGTACTTC. Protein: CASSINRLAGAYEQYF. The rearrangement links TRBV19 to TRBJ2-7; 10 positions match TRBD2. Germline CDR1 is LNHDA and CDR2 is SQIVND (reference sequence). The CDR3 spans 16 residues. Trimming removed 3 bases from V and 2 bases from J; junction bases left unmatched: 7.